The 22 T cell receptor beta chains given below trace back to one sample, sequenced in a study of OX40 agonist ivuxolimab in advanced cancers. Sequenced by immunoSEQ multiplex PCR; TCRdb stores in-frame clones only, minus some. The repertoire consists of some 80,000 clones, with roughly 92% occurring once and the leading ten covering 2.8%. Specimen: CD4+ or CD8+ T cells sorted from blood, collected in a trial of the OX40 agonist ivuxolimab. Receptor source: an adult with an advanced solid tumor such as melanoma, head and neck, liver or kidney cancer.

This chain joins TRBV19 and TRBJ2-1; TRBD2 matches 16 bases. This CDR3 is built from 19 residues. CDR1 is LNHDA, CDR2 SQIVND, per germline (reference sequence). The trim removed 7 bases at V and 10 bases at J, leaving 19 bases unmatched. CDR3 protein: CASNPSPGTSGRALKEQFF. The CDR3 bases are TGTGCCAGTAACCCGTCCCCCGGGACTAGCGGGAGGGCCTTAAAGGAGCAGTTCTTC. Combining the CDR3 with reference TRBV19 and TRBJ2-1 gives the whole variable domain DGGITQSPKYLFRKEGQNVTLSCEQNLNHDAMYWYRQDPGQGLRLIYYSQIVNDFQKGDIAEGYSVSREKKESFPLTVTSAQKNPTAFYLCASNPSPGTSGRALKEQFFGPGTRLTVL.

The chain uses TRBV19 and TRBJ2-1, with a tentative D call TRBD2 (6 bases). This CDR3 spans 12 amino acids. CDR1 and CDR2 from the germline V gene are LNHDA and SQIVND (reference sequence). Deletions cut 7 bases from V and 9 bases from J, with 13 bases between. CDR3 nucleotides: TGTGCCAGTATTCCGCGGGGAGGTGAGCAGTTCTTC. Protein product: CASIPRGGEQFF.

This clone has a single count. The chain uses TRBV6-1 and TRBJ2-5, with D possibly matching TRBD1 (6 bases). V gave up 5 bases and J gave up 5 bases, with 18 bases separating them. Germline V gene lookup returns CDR1 MNHNS and CDR2 SASEGT. The CDR3 is 15 amino acids. The CDR3 DNA sequence: TGTGCCAGCAGTCTGAATGGGGGCCCCGGGGAGACCCAGTACTTC. As protein: CASSLNGGPGETQYF.

This sequence joins TRBV19 and TRBJ2-1; D is tentatively TRBD1 or TRBD2 (5 bases each). This CDR3 region has 14 residues. The V end was cut by 6 bases, the J end by 6 bases, with 15 bases between. Germline V CDR1 and CDR2: LNHDA, SQIVND (reference sequence). CDR3 residues: CASSPRGRLNEQFF. CDR3 nucleotides: TGTGCCAGTAGCCCTCGGGGACGGCTCAATGAGCAGTTCTTC.

The chain carries TRBV12-5 and TRBJ1-4; no clear D gene. The CDR3 runs 13 residues. V dropped 4 bases and J dropped 7 bases, with 10 bases sitting between them. Germline-derived CDR1 and CDR2 are LGHNT and FRNRAP. CDR3 in DNA: TGTGCTAGTGGTTCTTCGGCCCCTGAAAAACTGTTTTTT. Translated, it gives CASGSSAPEKLFF. Together with reference TRBV12-5 and TRBJ1-4, the CDR3 gives the full variable domain: DARVTQTPRHKVTEMGQEVTMRCQPILGHNTVFWYRQTMMQGLELLAYFRNRAPLDDSGMPKDRFSAEMPDATLATLKIQPSEPRDSAVYFCASGSSAPEKLFFGSGTQLSVL.

The chain employs TRBV5-4 and TRBJ2-2; a weak D match, TRBD1 (7 bases). The germline V and J ends were trimmed by 4 bases and 1 base, with 11 bases remaining between them. The CDR3 contains 15 residues. Germline V gives CDR1 SGHNT, CDR2 YYREEE (reference sequence). For the CDR3, the DNA is TGTGCCAGCAGCCAGGGGGGTGAGAACACCGGGGAGCTGTTTTTT. Its protein product is CASSQGGENTGELFF.

This clone was recorded a few times. The rearrangement joins TRBV5-1 to TRBJ1-2, with D perhaps TRBD1 (6 bases). The V gene's germline CDR1 is SGHRS and CDR2 YFSETQ. V shed 4 bases and J shed 6 bases, with 13 bases lying between them. The CDR3 consists of 13 residues. DNA of the CDR3: TGCGCCAGCAGCCGGAGGGGGGAGGATGGCTACACCTTC. Translating gives CASSRRGEDGYTF.

The J gene is TRBJ2-1, the V gene TRBV29-1; the D gene is possibly TRBD2 (6 bases). Germline V gene sequence: CDR1 SQVTM, CDR2 ANQGSEA. Between the trimmed V and J ends, which lost 6 bases and 8 bases, there was a span of 11 bases. This CDR3 is 11 amino acids long. The CDR3 protein is CSVKWGDEQFF. CDR3 nucleotide sequence: TGCAGCGTCAAATGGGGGGATGAGCAGTTCTTC.

The V call is TRBV19, the J call TRBJ2-1; D not resolved. CDR3 size: 15 residues. The germline V gene encodes CDR1 LNHDA and CDR2 SQIVND (reference sequence). V gave up 7 bases and J gave up 0 bases, with 13 bases separating them. CDR3 sequence reads: CASTPPNPSYNEQFF. The CDR3 DNA reads as TGTGCCAGTACCCCTCCCAATCCCTCCTACAATGAGCAGTTCTTC. Full variable domain (remainder filled in from reference TRBV19 and TRBJ2-1): DGGITQSPKYLFRKEGQNVTLSCEQNLNHDAMYWYRQDPGQGLRLIYYSQIVNDFQKGDIAEGYSVSREKKESFPLTVTSAQKNPTAFYLCASTPPNPSYNEQFFGPGTRLTVL.

The rearrangement joins TRBV2 to TRBJ2-3; 15 bases line up with TRBD2. Trimming cost V 5 bases and J 6 bases; bases outside gene matches: 6. The CDR3 has 16 residues. Looked up from germline, CDR1 is SNHLY and CDR2 is FYNNEI. CDR3 residues: CASSFGLAGGGDTQYF. CDR3 in DNA: TGTGCCAGCAGTTTCGGACTAGCGGGAGGGGGGGATACGCAGTATTTT.

The chain has TRBV29-1 and TRBJ2-1, with D perhaps being TRBD1 or TRBD2 (5 bases each). CDR1 and CDR2 (germline): SQVTM, ANQGSEA. This CDR3 contains 11 residues. V was pared by 7 bases and J by 10 bases, with 14 bases between. The CDR3 loop reads CSAGDGGEQFF. As DNA, the CDR3 is TGCAGCGCTGGGGACGGCGGCGAGCAGTTCTTC.

In regard to this clone: The sample carries other DNA sequences with the same CDR3. The rearrangement joins TRBV5-1 to TRBJ2-6; D unresolved. The germline CDR1 and CDR2 sequences are SGHRS and YFSETQ. The CDR3 is 14 residues long. The V gene lost 0 bases and the J gene lost 4 bases, with 5 bases spanning the gap. The CDR3 bases are TGCGCCAGCAGCTTGGACCCCGGGGCCAACGTCCTGACTTTC. Translation: CASSLDPGANVLTF.

This chain links TRBV6-5 with TRBJ2-5; D possibly matches TRBD1 or TRBD2 (6 bases each). Trimming stripped 4 bases from V and 5 bases from J, with 17 bases between. CDR1 and CDR2 (germline): MNHEY, SVGAGI. The length of the CDR3 is 15 residues. The CDR3 here is CASSFLGGRDETQYF. In DNA form, the CDR3 reads TGTGCCAGCAGTTTTTTAGGGGGGCGCGACGAGACCCAGTACTTC.

The chain carries TRBV25-1 and TRBJ2-7; 11 bases are a match to TRBD2. Germline CDR1 is MGHDK and CDR2 is SYGVNS. Trimming removed 4 bases from V and 2 bases from J; junction bases left unmatched: 4. The CDR3 length is 15 residues. For the CDR3, the DNA is TGTGCCAGCAGTGTAGCGGGAGGGTCCCCCTACGAGCAGTACTTC. Translation gives CASSVAGGSPYEQYF.

By share of the sample, this clone is medium-sized. This chain links TRBV6-5 with TRBJ1-2; D remains unclear. The length of the CDR3 is 15 residues. Germline lookup yields CDR1 MNHEY and CDR2 SVGAGI. Trimming stripped 6 bases from V and 7 bases from J, with 21 bases between. CDR3 bases: TGTGCCAGCAGAGCTACCTCCATGGCAGGACGTGGCTACACCTTC. It specifies CASRATSMAGRGYTF.

The chain combines TRBV15 with TRBJ1-4; TRBD1 agrees at 7 bases. J lost 5 bases, V lost 5 bases, and 5 bases had no gene match. This CDR3 contains 14 residues. The germline V gene has CDR1 LNHNV and CDR2 YYDKDF (reference sequence). The CDR3: CATSSGQPNEKLFF. The DNA of the CDR3 is TGTGCCACCAGCTCGGGACAGCCGAATGAAAAACTGTTTTTT.

The J gene is TRBJ2-7, the V gene TRBV11-2, with D possibly TRBD2 on 6 matching bases. The CDR3 has 14 amino acids. Trimming took off 6 bases at V and 3 bases at J, with 15 bases between the two ends. The germline V gene encodes CDR1 SGHAT and CDR2 FQNNGV. The CDR3 region has the DNA TGTGCCAGCAGGAGGGACTCCCTAGGCTACGAGCAGTACTTC. Its translation is CASRRDSLGYEQYF.

This clone was observed once. At one end the junction does not follow the germline gene, possibly because of a read error. The rearrangement joins TRBV7-7 to TRBJ1-4; TRBD1 matches 9 bases. This CDR3 comprises 13 residues. CDR1 is SSHAT and CDR2 is FNYEAQ in the germline V gene (reference sequence). For the CDR3, the DNA is TGTGCTAGCAGCTCGGGACAGGGCGAAAAACTGTTTTTT. As protein: CASSSGQGEKLFF.

The chain combines TRBV2 with TRBJ2-1; the match to TRBD2 covers 12 bases. This CDR3 region has 15 residues. The ends lost 8 bases at V and 3 bases at J; junction bases unmatched: 5. The germline V gene has CDR1 SNHLY and CDR2 FYNNEI. Here the CDR3 DNA reads TGTGCCAGCCCAGGACTAGCGGGGAACTACAATGAGCAGTTCTTC. It yields the protein CASPGLAGNYNEQFF. Variable domain in full (rest from reference TRBV2 and TRBJ2-1): EPEVTQTPSHQVTQMGQEVILRCVPISNHLYFYWYRQILGQKVEFLVSFYNNEISEKSEIFDDQFSVERPDGSNFTLKIRSTKLEDSAMYFCASPGLAGNYNEQFFGPGTRLTVL.

J is TRBJ1-2 and V is TRBV27; D unresolved. This CDR3 comprises 13 residues. Trimming took off 5 bases at V and 4 bases at J, with 11 bases between the two ends. Germline CDR1 MNHEY, CDR2 SMNVEV (reference sequence). The CDR3 DNA reads as TGTGCCAGCAGTCAAGCAGGAGTCTATGGCTACACCTTC. Amino acid sequence: CASSQAGVYGYTF.

This clone has a single count. The chain is built from TRBV29-1 and TRBJ1-3; D perhaps matches TRBD1 (5 bases). The ends were cut back, 1 base at V and 4 bases at J, with 11 bases in the middle. This CDR3 has 14 amino acids. Germline-derived CDR1 and CDR2 are SQVTM and ANQGSEA. CDR3 residues: CSVEGGSGGNTIYF. CDR3 nucleotide sequence: TGCAGCGTTGAAGGGGGGTCGGGGGGAAACACCATATATTTT. Drawing the rest from reference TRBV29-1 and TRBJ1-3, the complete variable domain is SAVISQKPSRDICQRGTSLTIQCQVDSQVTMMFWYRQQPGQSLTLIATANQGSEATYESGFVIDKFPISRPNLTFSTLTVSNMSPEDSSIYLCSVEGGSGGNTIYFGEGSWLTVV.

This clone was detected a few times. The chain has TRBV5-5 and TRBJ2-7; D perhaps matches TRBD2 (6 bases). Germline-derived CDR1 and CDR2 are SGHKS and YYEKEE (reference sequence). The CDR3 extends over 16 amino acids. The V and J ends lost 3 bases and 1 base respectively, with 17 bases between them. The CDR3: CASSSRGAQQSYEQYF. CDR3 DNA sequence: TGTGCCAGCAGCTCCCGCGGGGCCCAACAATCCTACGAGCAGTACTTC. The full variable domain, completed using reference TRBV5-5 and TRBJ2-7, is DAGVTQSPTHLIKTRGQQVTLRCSPISGHKSVSWYQQVLGQGPQFIFQYYEKEERGRGNFPDRFSARQFPNYSSELNVNALLLGDSALYLCASSSRGAQQSYEQYFGPGTRLTVT.